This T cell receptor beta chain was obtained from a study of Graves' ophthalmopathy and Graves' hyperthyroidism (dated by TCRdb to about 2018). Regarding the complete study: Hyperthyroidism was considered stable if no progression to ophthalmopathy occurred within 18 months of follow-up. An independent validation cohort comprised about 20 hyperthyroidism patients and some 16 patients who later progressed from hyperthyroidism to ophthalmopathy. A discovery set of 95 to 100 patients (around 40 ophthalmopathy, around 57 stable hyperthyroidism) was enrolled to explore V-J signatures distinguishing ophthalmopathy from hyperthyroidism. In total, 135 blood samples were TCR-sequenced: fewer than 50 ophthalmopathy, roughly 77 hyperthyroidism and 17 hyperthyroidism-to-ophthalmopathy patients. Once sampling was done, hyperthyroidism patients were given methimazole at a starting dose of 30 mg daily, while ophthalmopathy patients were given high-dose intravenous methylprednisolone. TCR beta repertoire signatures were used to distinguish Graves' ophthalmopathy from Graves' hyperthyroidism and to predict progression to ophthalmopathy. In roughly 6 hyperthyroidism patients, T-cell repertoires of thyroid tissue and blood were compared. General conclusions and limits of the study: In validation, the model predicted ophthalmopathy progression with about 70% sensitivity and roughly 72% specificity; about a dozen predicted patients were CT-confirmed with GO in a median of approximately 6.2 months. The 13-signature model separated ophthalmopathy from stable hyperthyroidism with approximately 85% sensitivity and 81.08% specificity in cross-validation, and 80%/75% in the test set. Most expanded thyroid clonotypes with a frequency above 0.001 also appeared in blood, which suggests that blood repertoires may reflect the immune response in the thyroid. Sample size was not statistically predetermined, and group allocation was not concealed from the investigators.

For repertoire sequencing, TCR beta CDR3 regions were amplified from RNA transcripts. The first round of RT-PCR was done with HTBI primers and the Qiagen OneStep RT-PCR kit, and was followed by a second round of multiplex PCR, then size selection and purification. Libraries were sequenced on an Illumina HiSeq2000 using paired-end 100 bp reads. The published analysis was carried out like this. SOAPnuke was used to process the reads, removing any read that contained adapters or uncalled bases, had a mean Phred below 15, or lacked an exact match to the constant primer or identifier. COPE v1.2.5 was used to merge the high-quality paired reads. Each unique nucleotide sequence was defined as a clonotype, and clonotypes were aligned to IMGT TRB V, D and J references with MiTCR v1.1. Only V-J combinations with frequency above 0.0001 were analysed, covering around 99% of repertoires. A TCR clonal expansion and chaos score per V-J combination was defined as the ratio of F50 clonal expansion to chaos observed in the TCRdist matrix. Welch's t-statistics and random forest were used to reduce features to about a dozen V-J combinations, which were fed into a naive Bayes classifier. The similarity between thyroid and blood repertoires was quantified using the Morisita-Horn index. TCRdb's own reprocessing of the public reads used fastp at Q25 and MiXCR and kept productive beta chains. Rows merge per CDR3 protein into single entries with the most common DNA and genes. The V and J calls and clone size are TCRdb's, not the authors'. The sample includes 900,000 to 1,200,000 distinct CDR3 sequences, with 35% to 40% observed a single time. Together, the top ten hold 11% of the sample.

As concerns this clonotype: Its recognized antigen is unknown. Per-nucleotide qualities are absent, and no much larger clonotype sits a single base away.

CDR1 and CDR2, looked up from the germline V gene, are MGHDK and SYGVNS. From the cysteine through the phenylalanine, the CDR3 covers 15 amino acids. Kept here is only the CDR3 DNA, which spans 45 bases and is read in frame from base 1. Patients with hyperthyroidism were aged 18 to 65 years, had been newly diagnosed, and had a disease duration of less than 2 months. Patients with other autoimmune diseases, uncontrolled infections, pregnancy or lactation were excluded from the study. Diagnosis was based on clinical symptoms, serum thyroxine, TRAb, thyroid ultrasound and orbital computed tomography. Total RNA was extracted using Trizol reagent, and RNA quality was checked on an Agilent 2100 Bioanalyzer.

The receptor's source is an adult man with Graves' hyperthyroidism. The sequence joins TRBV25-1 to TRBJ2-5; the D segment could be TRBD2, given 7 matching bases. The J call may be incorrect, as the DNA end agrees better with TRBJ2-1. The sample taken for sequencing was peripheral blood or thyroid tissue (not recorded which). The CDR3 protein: CASSELAGAGNEQFF. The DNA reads TGTGCCAGCAGTGAGTTGGCGGGGGCGGGGAATGAGCAGTTCTTC.